Listed below are T cell receptor beta chains from one sample, sequenced in a study of T cells after yellow fever vaccination. TCRdb processed the 5' RACE reads anew with MiXCR; each CDR3 protein has one entry. This table has approximately 160,000 distinct CDR3 sequences, approximately 6.2% appearing once. The sample in question was CD4+ T cells sorted from PBMCs, obtained on the day of the first yellow fever vaccination. The receptors were sampled from a man between 18 and 29 years old who received the YFV17D yellow fever vaccine. CDR3s include the opening cysteine and the closing phenylalanine or tryptophan. D genes are given only for firm matches. Some rows have no size entry. The others give once, few or many, or a class for an expanded clone.

D | J | size | V | CDR3 | DNA
. | TRBJ2-6 | many | TRBV12-3/TRBV12-4 | CASSLGIGANVLTF | TGTGCCAGCAGTTTGGGTATCGGGGCCAACGTCCTGACTTTC
. | TRBJ2-2 | . | TRBV4-3 | CASRQGSGELFF | TGCGCCAGCAGGCAGGGGTCCGGGGAGCTGTTTTTT
. | TRBJ1-2 | . | TRBV6-6 | CASSDDSRSGYTF | TGTGCCAGCAGTGATGACAGCCGAAGTGGCTACACCTTC
TRBD2 | TRBJ2-6 | . | TRBV5-4 | CASSVGGGRGANVLTF | TGTGCCAGCAGCGTAGGCGGGGGACGGGGGGCCAACGTCCTGACTTTC
TRBD2 | TRBJ2-7 | few | TRBV20-1 | CSARGRGGGTYEQYF | TGCAGTGCTAGGGGTCGTGGCGGGGGGACCTACGAGCAGTACTTC
. | TRBJ2-7 | few | TRBV5-6 | CASSLYKGAYEQYF | TGTGCCAGCAGCTTATATAAGGGGGCCTACGAGCAGTACTTC
TRBD1 | TRBJ2-1 | many | TRBV6-1 | CASIVNPGGGRYNEQFF | TGTGCCAGCATTGTGAACCCAGGGGGCGGCCGCTACAATGAGCAGTTCTTC
. | TRBJ2-2 | few | TRBV5-1 | CASVRETNTGELFF | TGCGCCAGCGTACGGGAAACGAACACCGGGGAGCTGTTTTTT
TRBD1 | TRBJ2-6 | many | TRBV4-3 | CASSQRGGLSGANVLTF | TGCGCCAGCAGCCAGAGAGGGGGCCTTTCCGGGGCCAACGTCCTGACTTTC
. | TRBJ1-2 | many | TRBV29-1 | CSATQTGNYGYTF | TGCAGCGCAACCCAGACAGGAAACTATGGCTACACCTTC
. | TRBJ2-1 | . | TRBV5-4 | CASSLKGNEQFF | TGTGCCAGCAGCTTAAAGGGAAATGAGCAGTTCTTC
TRBD1 | TRBJ2-3 | many | TRBV7-2 | CASSQGVTQYF | TGTGCCAGCAGCCAGGGGGTGACGCAGTATTTT
TRBD2 | TRBJ2-2 | many | TRBV11-1 | CASRWTSGETGELFF | TGTGCCAGCAGGTGGACTAGCGGGGAGACCGGGGAGCTGTTTTTT
. | TRBJ1-5 | many | TRBV4-2 | CASSQEYSNQPQHF | TGTGCCAGCAGCCAAGAGTATAGCAATCAGCCCCAGCATTTT
. | TRBJ1-2 | many | TRBV12-3/TRBV12-4 | CASSIPPRQANYGYTF | TGTGCCAGCAGCATTCCCCCACGACAGGCAAACTATGGCTACACCTTC
TRBD2 | TRBJ2-3 | few | TRBV19 | CASRFGLGGTDTQYF | TGTGCCAGTAGGTTCGGACTAGGGGGCACAGATACGCAGTATTTT
TRBD2 | TRBJ2-1 | . | TRBV4-3 | CASSQDQLAGALGGIDEQFF | TGCGCCAGCAGCCAAGATCAACTAGCGGGGGCCCTCGGTGGAATTGATGAGCAGTTCTTC
TRBD1 | TRBJ1-2 | . | TRBV20-1 | CSARDAGRGDGYTF | TGCAGTGCTAGAGACGCGGGCAGGGGGGACGGCTACACCTTC
. | TRBJ2-1 | . | TRBV27 | CASSSIGLEQFF | TGTGCCAGCAGTTCTATAGGGCTTGAGCAGTTCTTC
TRBD1 | TRBJ1-6 | . | TRBV11-2 | CASSWGQHLGNSPLHF | TGTGCCAGCAGTTGGGGACAGCATCTAGGGAATTCACCCCTCCACTTT
. | TRBJ1-5 | . | TRBV7-2 | CASSLVGPQNQPQHF | TGTGCCAGCAGCTTAGTGGGACCCCAAAATCAGCCCCAGCATTTT
TRBD2 | TRBJ2-3 | many | TRBV12-3/TRBV12-4 | CASSSRTSGGRGTQYF | TGTGCCAGCAGCTCCCGGACTAGCGGGGGGCGGGGTACGCAGTATTTT
TRBD2 | TRBJ2-1 | many | TRBV5-1 | CASSSGTSGGVNEQFF | TGCGCCAGCAGCTCCGGGACTAGCGGGGGGGTCAATGAGCAGTTCTTC
. | TRBJ2-5 | . | TRBV3-1 | CASSQSTGRETQYF | TGTGCCAGCAGCCAATCTACGGGGAGGGAGACCCAGTACTTC
. | TRBJ1-6 | many | TRBV6-2/TRBV6-3 | CASSPERSPLHF | TGTGCCAGCAGCCCCGAAAGATCACCCCTCCACTTT
TRBD1 | TRBJ2-7 | . | TRBV5-1 | CASSPGAQGASYEQYF | TGCGCCAGCAGCCCGGGGGCACAGGGGGCATCCTACGAGCAGTACTTC
TRBD1 | TRBJ1-4 | . | TRBV11-2 | CASSLRGRDEKLFF | TGTGCCAGCAGCTTAAGGGGGCGGGATGAAAAACTGTTTTTT
TRBD1 | TRBJ2-3 | . | TRBV4-3 | CASSQLGGPSTDTRYF | TGCGCCAGCAGCCAACTAGGGGGCCCCAGCACAGATACGCGGTATTTT
TRBD1 | TRBJ2-7 | few | TRBV12-3/TRBV12-4 | CASSWTGKGSYEQYF | TGTGCCAGCAGTTGGACAGGGAAAGGGTCCTACGAGCAGTACTTC
. | TRBJ2-2 | many | TRBV11-2 | CASSLAGQHTGELFF | TGTGCCAGCAGCTTAGCCGGACAGCACACCGGGGAGCTGTTTTTT
TRBD2 | TRBJ2-3 | many | TRBV5-1 | CASNLASGDTDTQYF | TGCGCCAGCAACCTGGCTAGCGGGGACACAGATACGCAGTATTTT
. | TRBJ2-3 | . | TRBV9 | CASSPSWAPHAGDTQYF | TGTGCCAGCAGCCCCAGCTGGGCTCCCCACGCGGGGGATACGCAGTATTTT
. | TRBJ1-4 | many | TRBV20-1 | CSAHQGRNEKLFF | TGCAGTGCTCATCAGGGGAGGAATGAAAAACTGTTTTTT
. | TRBJ1-2 | many | TRBV2 | CASTEGRAYGYTF | TGTGCCAGCACCGAGGGGAGGGCCTATGGCTACACCTTC
. | TRBJ2-1 | . | TRBV5-1 | CASSLQRQPYNEQFF | TGCGCCAGCAGCTTGCAGCGGCAGCCCTACAATGAGCAGTTCTTC
. | TRBJ2-7 | few | TRBV12-3/TRBV12-4 | CASSSRDTYEQYF | TGTGCCAGCAGTTCCCGGGACACCTACGAGCAGTACTTC
TRBD1 | TRBJ1-1 | . | TRBV6-1 | CASSRPQGALDTEAFF | TGTGCCAGCAGCAGACCTCAGGGGGCCTTGGACACTGAAGCTTTCTTT
. | TRBJ2-5 | many | TRBV7-8 | CASSLVASGYTQETQYF | TGTGCCAGCAGCTTAGTTGCCAGCGGGTATACGCAAGAGACCCAGTACTTC
TRBD2 | TRBJ2-5 | few | TRBV9 | CASSTLTSPETQYF | TGTGCCAGCAGCACCTTGACTAGCCCGGAGACCCAGTACTTC
. | TRBJ2-2 | few | TRBV11-2 | CASSLVWGHRGELFF | TGTGCCAGCAGCTTGGTTTGGGGTCATCGCGGGGAGCTGTTTTTT
. | TRBJ2-1 | few | TRBV11-2 | CASSLDRGWNEQFF | TGTGCCAGCAGCTTAGACAGGGGATGGAATGAGCAGTTCTTC
. | TRBJ2-2 | many | TRBV12-3/TRBV12-4 | CASSLGGIGTGELFF | TGTGCCAGCAGTTTAGGAGGGATTGGGACCGGGGAGCTGTTTTTT
. | TRBJ2-3 | . | TRBV28 | CASIGVDTQYF | TGTGCCAGCATCGGGGTGGATACGCAGTATTTT
TRBD1 | TRBJ2-7 | many | TRBV6-5 | CASIRRPGQGAGEQYF | TGTGCCAGCATAAGGCGCCCGGGACAGGGAGCGGGAGAGCAGTACTTC
. | TRBJ2-7 | many | TRBV7-9 | CASSLSGDYEQYF | TGTGCCAGCAGCTTATCGGGGGACTACGAGCAGTACTTC
. | TRBJ1-3 | . | TRBV5-1 | CASSLRSSGNTIYF | TGCGCCAGCAGCTTGCGGTCCTCTGGAAACACCATATATTTT
. | TRBJ1-5 | many | TRBV4-2 | CASSQERGQPQHF | TGTGCCAGCAGCCAAGAGAGGGGACAGCCCCAGCATTTT
. | TRBJ2-7 | many | TRBV5-6 | CASSTYRALLSYEQYF | TGTGCCAGCAGCACCTACAGGGCCCTACTCTCCTACGAGCAGTACTTC
. | TRBJ1-2 | many | TRBV15 | CATSRDTWGYTF | TGTGCCACCAGCAGAGATACGTGGGGCTACACCTTC
. | TRBJ2-4 | many | TRBV7-2 | CASSSDGGPGNIQYF | TGTGCCAGCAGCTCGGATGGGGGGCCGGGAAACATTCAGTACTTC
. | TRBJ2-7 | . | TRBV12-3/TRBV12-4 | CASSSGQLTGSYEQYF | TGTGCCAGCAGTTCTGGACAACTCACAGGCTCCTACGAGCAGTACTTC
. | TRBJ2-7 | . | TRBV7-2 | CASSPPSLYEQYF | TGTGCCAGCAGCCCCCCTTCGCTCTACGAGCAGTACTTC
. | TRBJ2-5 | many | TRBV10-3 | CAISESRGASETQYF | TGTGCCATCAGTGAGTCACGCGGGGCCTCGGAGACCCAGTACTTC
. | TRBJ1-5 | many | TRBV20-1 | CSAIGASNQPQHF | TGCAGTGCTATTGGGGCGAGCAATCAGCCCCAGCATTTT
. | TRBJ2-3 | . | TRBV25-1 | CASSEAKRGNTDTQYF | TGTGCCAGCAGTGAAGCGAAACGGGGGAACACAGATACGCAGTATTTT
. | TRBJ2-1 | many | TRBV6-5 | CASSYATTYPSYNEQFF | TGTGCCAGCAGTTACGCGACTACCTACCCGTCCTACAATGAGCAGTTCTTC
. | TRBJ2-2 | . | TRBV6-1 | CASRAAPNTGELFF | TGTGCCAGCAGGGCGGCGCCTAACACCGGGGAGCTGTTTTTT
. | TRBJ2-5 | few | TRBV28 | CATSSGQNRQETQYF | TGTGCCACCTCCTCAGGACAGAACCGCCAAGAGACCCAGTACTTC
. | TRBJ2-3 | few | TRBV20-1 | CSARDPQGSTDTQYF | TGCAGTGCTAGAGATCCTCAGGGGAGCACAGATACGCAGTATTTT